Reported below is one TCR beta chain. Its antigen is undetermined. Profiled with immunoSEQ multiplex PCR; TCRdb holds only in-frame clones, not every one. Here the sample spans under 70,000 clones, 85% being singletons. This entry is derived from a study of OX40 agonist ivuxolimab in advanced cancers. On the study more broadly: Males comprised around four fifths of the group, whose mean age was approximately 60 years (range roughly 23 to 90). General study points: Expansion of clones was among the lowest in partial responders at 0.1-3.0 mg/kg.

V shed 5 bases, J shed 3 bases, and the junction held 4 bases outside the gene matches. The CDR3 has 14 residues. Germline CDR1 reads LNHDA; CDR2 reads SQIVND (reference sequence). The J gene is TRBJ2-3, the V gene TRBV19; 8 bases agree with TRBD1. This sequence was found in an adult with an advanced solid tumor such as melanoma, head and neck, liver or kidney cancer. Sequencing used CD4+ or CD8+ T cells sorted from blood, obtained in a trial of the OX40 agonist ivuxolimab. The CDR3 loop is CASSPRTGTDTQYF. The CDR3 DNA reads TGTGCCAGTAGTCCCAGGACAGGGACAGATACGCAGTATTTT.